Sequencing of this T cell receptor beta chain was carried out in a study of OX40 agonist ivuxolimab in advanced cancers. Sequencing was performed with immunoSEQ multiplex PCR; in TCRdb, only in-frame clones are kept and a portion is missing. The sample holds over 15,000 clones; around 85% are singletons and the top ten take roughly 15%. The V gene lost 5 bases and the J gene lost 5 bases, with 9 bases spanning the gap. Germline values: CDR1 DFQATT, CDR2 SNEGSKA (reference sequence). This CDR3 is 11 amino acids long. This chain joins TRBV20-1 and TRBJ2-5; D is ambiguous. This clonotype was obtained from an adult with an advanced solid tumor such as melanoma, head and neck, liver or kidney cancer. The sequencing used CD4+ or CD8+ T cells sorted from blood, collected in a trial of the OX40 agonist ivuxolimab. CDR3 nucleotide sequence: TGCAGTGCTTGGGATGGGGAGACCCAGTACTTC. It is translated as CSAWDGETQYF.